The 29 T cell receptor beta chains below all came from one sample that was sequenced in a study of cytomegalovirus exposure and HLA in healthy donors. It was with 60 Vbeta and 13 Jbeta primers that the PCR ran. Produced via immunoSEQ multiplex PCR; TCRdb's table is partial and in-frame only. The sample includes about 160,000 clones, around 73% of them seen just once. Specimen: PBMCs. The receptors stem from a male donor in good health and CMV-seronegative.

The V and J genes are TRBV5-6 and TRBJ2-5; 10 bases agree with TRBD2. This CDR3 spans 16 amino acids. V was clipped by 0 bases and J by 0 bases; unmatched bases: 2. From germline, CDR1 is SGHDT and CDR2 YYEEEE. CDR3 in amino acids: CASSLVAGGDQETQYF. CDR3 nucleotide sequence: TGTGCCAGCAGCTTGGTAGCGGGGGGCGACCAAGAGACCCAGTACTTC.

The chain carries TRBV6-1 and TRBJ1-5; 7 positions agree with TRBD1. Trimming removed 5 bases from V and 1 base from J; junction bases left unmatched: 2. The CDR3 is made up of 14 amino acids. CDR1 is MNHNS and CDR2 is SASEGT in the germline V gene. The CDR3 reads CASSQGVSNQPQHF. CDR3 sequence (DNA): TGTGCCAGCAGTCAGGGGGTAAGCAATCAGCCCCAGCATTTT.

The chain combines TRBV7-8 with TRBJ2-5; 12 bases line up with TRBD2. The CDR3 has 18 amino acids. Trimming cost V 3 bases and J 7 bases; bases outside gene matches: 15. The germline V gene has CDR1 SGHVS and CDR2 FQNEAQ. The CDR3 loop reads CASSFRDPLAGGLGTQYF. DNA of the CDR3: TGTGCCAGCAGCTTTAGGGACCCACTAGCGGGAGGCCTCGGGACCCAGTACTTC.

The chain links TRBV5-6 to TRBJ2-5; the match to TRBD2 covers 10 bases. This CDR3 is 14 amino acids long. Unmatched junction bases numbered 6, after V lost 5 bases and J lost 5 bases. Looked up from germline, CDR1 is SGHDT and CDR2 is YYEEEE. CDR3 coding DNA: TGTGCCAGCAGAGGGGCTAGCGGGGGTGAGACCCAGTACTTC. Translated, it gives CASRGASGGETQYF.

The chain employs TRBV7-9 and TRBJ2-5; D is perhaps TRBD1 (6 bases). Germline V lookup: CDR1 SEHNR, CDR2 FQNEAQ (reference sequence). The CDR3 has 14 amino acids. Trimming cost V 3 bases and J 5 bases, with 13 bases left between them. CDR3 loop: CASSFSTGMETQYF. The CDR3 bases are TGTGCCAGCAGCTTTTCTACAGGGATGGAGACCCAGTACTTC.

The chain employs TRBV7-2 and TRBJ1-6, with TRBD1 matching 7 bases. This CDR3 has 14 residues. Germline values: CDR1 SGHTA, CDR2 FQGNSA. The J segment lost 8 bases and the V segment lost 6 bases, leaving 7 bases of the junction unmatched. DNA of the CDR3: TGTGCCAGCAGTGCTAGGGGGCGGGATTCACCCCTCCACTTT. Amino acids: CASSARGRDSPLHF.

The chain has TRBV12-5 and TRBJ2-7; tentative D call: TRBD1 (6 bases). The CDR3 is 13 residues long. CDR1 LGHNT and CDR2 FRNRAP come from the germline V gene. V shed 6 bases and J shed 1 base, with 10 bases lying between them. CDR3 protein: CASGAGASYEQYF. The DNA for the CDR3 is TGTGCTAGTGGGGCAGGGGCATCCTACGAGCAGTACTTC.

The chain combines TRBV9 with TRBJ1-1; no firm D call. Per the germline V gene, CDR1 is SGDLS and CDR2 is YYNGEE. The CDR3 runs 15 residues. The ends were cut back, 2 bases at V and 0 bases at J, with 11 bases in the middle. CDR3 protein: CASSVPPNMNTEAFF. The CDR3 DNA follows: TGTGCCAGCAGCGTCCCCCCCAACATGAACACTGAAGCTTTCTTT.

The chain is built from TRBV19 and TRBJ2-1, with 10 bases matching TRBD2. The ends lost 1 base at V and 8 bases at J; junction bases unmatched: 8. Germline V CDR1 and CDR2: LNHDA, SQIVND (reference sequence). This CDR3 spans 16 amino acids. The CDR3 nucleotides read TGTGCCAGTAGTATAGGTCCGAGAGCGGGGGGGCATGAGCAGTTCTTC. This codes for CASSIGPRAGGHEQFF.

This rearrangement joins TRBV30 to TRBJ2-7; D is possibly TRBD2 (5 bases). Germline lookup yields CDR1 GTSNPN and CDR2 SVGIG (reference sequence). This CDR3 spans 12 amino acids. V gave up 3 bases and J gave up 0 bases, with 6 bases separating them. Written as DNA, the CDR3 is TGTGCCTGGAGCCGGGACTCCTACGAGCAGTACTTC. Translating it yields CAWSRDSYEQYF.

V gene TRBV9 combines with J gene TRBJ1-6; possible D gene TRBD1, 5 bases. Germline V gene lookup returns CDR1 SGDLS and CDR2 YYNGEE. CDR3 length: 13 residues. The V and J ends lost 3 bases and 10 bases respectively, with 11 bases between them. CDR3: CASSAQGFSPLHF. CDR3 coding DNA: TGTGCCAGCAGCGCGCAGGGTTTCTCACCCCTCCACTTT.

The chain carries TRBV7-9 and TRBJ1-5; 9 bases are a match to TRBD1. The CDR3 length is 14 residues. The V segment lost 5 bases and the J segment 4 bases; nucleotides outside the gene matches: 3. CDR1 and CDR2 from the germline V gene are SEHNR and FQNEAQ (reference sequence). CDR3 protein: CASSTGQGNQPQHF. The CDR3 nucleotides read TGTGCCAGCAGCACCGGACAGGGGAATCAGCCCCAGCATTTT.

The CDR3 spells CASSGTLLAGGGNEQFF. CDR3 coding DNA: TGTGCCAGCAGTGGGACCCTCTTAGCGGGAGGAGGGAATGAGCAGTTCTTC. This chain connects TRBV25-1 to TRBJ2-1; 10 bases match TRBD2. CDR3 length: 17 amino acids. The V gene's germline CDR1 is MGHDK and CDR2 SYGVNS. After removal of 4 bases from V and 7 bases from J, the junction contained 13 bases not matched to a gene.

The CDR3 DNA sequence: TGTGCCAGCAGCCCAAGCGGCCAGGAGGTAGAGACCCAGTACTTC. This codes for CASSPSGQEVETQYF. The J gene is TRBJ2-5, the V gene TRBV4-2, with a weak D call TRBD2 (5 bases). The V end lost 4 bases, the J end lost 4 bases, and 16 bases lay between the germline ends. Germline values: CDR1 LGHNA, CDR2 YNFKEQ. The CDR3 has 15 amino acids.

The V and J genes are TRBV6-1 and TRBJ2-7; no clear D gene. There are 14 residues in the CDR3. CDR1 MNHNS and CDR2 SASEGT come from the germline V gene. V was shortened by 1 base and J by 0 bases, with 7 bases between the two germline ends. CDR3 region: CASSEGGSSYEQYF. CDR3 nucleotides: TGTGCCAGCAGTGAAGGTGGCAGCTCCTACGAGCAGTACTTC.

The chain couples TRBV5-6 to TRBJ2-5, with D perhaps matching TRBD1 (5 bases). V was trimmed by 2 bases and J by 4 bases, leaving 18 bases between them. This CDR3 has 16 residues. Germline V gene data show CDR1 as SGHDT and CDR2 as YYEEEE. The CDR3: CASSLVITGPGETQYF. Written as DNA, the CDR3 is TGTGCCAGCAGCTTAGTAATAACAGGTCCTGGAGAGACCCAGTACTTC.

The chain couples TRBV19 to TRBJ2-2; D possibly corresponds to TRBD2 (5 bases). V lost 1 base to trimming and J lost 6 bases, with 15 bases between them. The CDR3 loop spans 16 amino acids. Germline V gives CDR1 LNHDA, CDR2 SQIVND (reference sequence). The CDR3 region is CASSIGLAARAGELFF. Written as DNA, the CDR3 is TGTGCCAGTAGTATAGGGCTAGCTGCGAGGGCCGGGGAGCTGTTTTTT.

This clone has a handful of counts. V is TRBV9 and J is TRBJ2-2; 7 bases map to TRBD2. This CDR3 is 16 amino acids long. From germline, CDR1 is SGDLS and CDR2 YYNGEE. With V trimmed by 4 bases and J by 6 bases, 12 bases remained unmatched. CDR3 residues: CASSPSGDPSAGELFF. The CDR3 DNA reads TGTGCCAGCAGCCCGAGCGGGGACCCCAGCGCCGGGGAGCTGTTTTTT. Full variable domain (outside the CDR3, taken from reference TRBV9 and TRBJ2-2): DSGVTQTPKHLITATGQRVTLRCSPRSGDLSVYWYQQSLDQGLQFLIQYYNGEERAKGNILERFSAQQFPDLHSELNLSSLELGDSALYFCASSPSGDPSAGELFFGEGSRLTVL.

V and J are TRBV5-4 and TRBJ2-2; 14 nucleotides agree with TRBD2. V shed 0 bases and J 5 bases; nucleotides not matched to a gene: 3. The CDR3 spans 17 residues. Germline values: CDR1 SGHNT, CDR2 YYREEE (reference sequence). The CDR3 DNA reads TGTGCCAGCAGCTTGGAAGGACTAGCGGGAGGTACCGGGGAGCTGTTTTTT. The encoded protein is CASSLEGLAGGTGELFF.

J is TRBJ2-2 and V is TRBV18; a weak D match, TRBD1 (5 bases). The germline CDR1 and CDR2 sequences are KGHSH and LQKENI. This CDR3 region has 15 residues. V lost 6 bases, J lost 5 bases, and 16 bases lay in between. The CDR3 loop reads CASSPTEDVTGELFF. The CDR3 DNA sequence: TGTGCCAGCTCTCCGACAGAAGATGTAACCGGGGAGCTGTTTTTT.

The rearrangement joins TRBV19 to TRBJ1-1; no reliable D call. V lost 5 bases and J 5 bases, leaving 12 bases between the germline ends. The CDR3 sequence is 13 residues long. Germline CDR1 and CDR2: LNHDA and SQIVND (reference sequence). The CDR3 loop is CASSPGMGTEAFF. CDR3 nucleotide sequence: TGTGCCAGTAGTCCCGGGATGGGGACTGAAGCTTTCTTT.

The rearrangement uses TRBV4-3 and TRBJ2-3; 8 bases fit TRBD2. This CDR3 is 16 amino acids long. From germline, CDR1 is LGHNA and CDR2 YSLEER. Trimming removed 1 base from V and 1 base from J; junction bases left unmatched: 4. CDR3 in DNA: TGCGCCAGCAGCCAAGTCCCGGGACTAGGCACAGATACGCAGTATTTT. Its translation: CASSQVPGLGTDTQYF.

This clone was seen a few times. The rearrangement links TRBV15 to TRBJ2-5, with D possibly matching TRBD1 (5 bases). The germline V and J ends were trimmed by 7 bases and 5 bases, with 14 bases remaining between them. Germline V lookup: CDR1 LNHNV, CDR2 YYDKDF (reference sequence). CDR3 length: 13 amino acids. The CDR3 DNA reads TGTGCCACCACCGACACAGCAGGGGAGACCCAGTACTTC. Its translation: CATTDTAGETQYF. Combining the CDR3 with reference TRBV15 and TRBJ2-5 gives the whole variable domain DAMVIQNPRYQVTQFGKPVTLSCSQTLNHNVMYWYQQKSSQAPKLLFHYYDKDFNNEADTPDNFQSRRPNTSFCFLDIRSPGLGDTAMYLCATTDTAGETQYFGPGTRLLVL.

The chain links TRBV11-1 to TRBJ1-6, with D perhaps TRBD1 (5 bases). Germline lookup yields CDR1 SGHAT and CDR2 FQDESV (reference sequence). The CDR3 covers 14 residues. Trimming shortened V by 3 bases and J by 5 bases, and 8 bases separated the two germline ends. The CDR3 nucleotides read TGTGCCAGCAGCTTTAGGGGCAATAATTCACCCCTCCACTTT. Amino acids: CASSFRGNNSPLHF.

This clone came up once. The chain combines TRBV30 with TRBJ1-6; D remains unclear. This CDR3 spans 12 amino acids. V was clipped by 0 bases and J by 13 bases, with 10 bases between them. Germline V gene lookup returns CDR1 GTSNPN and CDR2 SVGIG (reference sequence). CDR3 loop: CAWSVTPRPLHF. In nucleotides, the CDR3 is TGTGCCTGGAGTGTAACCCCCAGGCCCCTCCACTTT.

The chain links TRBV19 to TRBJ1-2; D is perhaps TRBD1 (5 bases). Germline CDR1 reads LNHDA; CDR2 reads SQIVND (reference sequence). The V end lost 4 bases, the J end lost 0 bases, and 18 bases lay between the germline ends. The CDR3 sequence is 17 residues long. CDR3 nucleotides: TGTGCCAGTAGTAGGGGTGGGGGGGAAGACCCTAACTATGGCTACACCTTC. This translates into CASSRGGGEDPNYGYTF.

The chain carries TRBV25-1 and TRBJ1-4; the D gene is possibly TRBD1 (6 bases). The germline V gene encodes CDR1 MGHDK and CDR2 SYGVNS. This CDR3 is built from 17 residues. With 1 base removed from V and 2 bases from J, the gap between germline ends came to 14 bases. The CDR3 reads CASSELGGAATNEKLFF. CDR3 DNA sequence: TGTGCCAGCAGTGAATTAGGGGGGGCGGCGACTAATGAAAAACTGTTTTTT.

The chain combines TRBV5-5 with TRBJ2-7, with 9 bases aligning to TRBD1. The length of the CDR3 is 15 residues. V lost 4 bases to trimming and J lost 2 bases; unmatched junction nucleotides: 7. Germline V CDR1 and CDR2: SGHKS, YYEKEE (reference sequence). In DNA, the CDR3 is TGTGCCAGCAGCCGGACAGGGGCCAGAGCCTACGAGCAGTACTTC. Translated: CASSRTGARAYEQYF.

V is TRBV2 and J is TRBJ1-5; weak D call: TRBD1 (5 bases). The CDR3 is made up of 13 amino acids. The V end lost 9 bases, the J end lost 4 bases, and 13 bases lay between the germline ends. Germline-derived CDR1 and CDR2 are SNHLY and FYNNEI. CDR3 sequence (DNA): TGTGCCAGTTGTCTGAACAGGAATCAGCCCCAGCATTTT. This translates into CASCLNRNQPQHF.